This TCR beta chain is drawn from a study of identical twins. TCRdb independently ran MiXCR on the 5' RACE reads; one entry per CDR3 protein. The repertoire has about 210,000 distinct CDR3 sequences, roughly a tenth of them found once; the top ten carry 5.1%. General study results and limits: Modeled out-of-frame TCR alpha sharing in monozygotic twins fell below observed levels. Analyses of zero insertions could, in part, be confounded by invariant MAIT and iNKT cells.

The CDR3 length is 13 residues. Germline V lookup: CDR1 SGHAT, CDR2 FQNNGV. Trimming removed 4 bases from V and 4 bases from J, with 11 bases in between. A few counts support this clonotype. Its cognate antigen is unknown. This clonotype was sampled from a young woman in good health. The specimen was memory (CD45RO+) T cells sorted from blood. The chain joins TRBV11-2 to TRBJ2-7; the D is unclear. CDR3 protein: CASSYSNKYEQYF. CDR3 nucleotides: TGTGCCAGCAGCTATAGTAATAAATACGAGCAGTACTTC.